This T cell receptor beta chain appears in the sequencing data of a study of molecular identifiers for immune sequencing clone quantification. V lost 3 bases, J lost 2 bases, and 3 bases stayed unmatched. Germline CDR1 DFQATT, CDR2 SNEGSKA (reference sequence). The CDR3 length is 13 residues. This clonotype was observed at least ten times. TCR libraries were built in bulk with a published protocol and specific TCR primers. TCRdb reprocessed the PCR reads via MiXCR and lists one record per CDR3 protein. Found here are about 65,000 distinct CDR3 sequences, approximately 17% of them singletons; the top ten hold 1.5% to 1.7%.

The receptor was derived from a human donor in good health. Some libraries in this study had Jurkat cell RNA spiked in. This chain joins TRBV20-1 and TRBJ2-5; 7 nucleotides match TRBD2. The material sequenced was naive CD8+ T cells from blood, with Jurkat cell RNA spiked in. As to subset: FACS-sorted CD8+CD4-CCR7+CD45RA+ naive T cells. The CDR3, as DNA: TGCAGTGCTAGCGGGAGGCCACAAGAGACCCAGTACTTC. Its protein is CSASGRPQETQYF.